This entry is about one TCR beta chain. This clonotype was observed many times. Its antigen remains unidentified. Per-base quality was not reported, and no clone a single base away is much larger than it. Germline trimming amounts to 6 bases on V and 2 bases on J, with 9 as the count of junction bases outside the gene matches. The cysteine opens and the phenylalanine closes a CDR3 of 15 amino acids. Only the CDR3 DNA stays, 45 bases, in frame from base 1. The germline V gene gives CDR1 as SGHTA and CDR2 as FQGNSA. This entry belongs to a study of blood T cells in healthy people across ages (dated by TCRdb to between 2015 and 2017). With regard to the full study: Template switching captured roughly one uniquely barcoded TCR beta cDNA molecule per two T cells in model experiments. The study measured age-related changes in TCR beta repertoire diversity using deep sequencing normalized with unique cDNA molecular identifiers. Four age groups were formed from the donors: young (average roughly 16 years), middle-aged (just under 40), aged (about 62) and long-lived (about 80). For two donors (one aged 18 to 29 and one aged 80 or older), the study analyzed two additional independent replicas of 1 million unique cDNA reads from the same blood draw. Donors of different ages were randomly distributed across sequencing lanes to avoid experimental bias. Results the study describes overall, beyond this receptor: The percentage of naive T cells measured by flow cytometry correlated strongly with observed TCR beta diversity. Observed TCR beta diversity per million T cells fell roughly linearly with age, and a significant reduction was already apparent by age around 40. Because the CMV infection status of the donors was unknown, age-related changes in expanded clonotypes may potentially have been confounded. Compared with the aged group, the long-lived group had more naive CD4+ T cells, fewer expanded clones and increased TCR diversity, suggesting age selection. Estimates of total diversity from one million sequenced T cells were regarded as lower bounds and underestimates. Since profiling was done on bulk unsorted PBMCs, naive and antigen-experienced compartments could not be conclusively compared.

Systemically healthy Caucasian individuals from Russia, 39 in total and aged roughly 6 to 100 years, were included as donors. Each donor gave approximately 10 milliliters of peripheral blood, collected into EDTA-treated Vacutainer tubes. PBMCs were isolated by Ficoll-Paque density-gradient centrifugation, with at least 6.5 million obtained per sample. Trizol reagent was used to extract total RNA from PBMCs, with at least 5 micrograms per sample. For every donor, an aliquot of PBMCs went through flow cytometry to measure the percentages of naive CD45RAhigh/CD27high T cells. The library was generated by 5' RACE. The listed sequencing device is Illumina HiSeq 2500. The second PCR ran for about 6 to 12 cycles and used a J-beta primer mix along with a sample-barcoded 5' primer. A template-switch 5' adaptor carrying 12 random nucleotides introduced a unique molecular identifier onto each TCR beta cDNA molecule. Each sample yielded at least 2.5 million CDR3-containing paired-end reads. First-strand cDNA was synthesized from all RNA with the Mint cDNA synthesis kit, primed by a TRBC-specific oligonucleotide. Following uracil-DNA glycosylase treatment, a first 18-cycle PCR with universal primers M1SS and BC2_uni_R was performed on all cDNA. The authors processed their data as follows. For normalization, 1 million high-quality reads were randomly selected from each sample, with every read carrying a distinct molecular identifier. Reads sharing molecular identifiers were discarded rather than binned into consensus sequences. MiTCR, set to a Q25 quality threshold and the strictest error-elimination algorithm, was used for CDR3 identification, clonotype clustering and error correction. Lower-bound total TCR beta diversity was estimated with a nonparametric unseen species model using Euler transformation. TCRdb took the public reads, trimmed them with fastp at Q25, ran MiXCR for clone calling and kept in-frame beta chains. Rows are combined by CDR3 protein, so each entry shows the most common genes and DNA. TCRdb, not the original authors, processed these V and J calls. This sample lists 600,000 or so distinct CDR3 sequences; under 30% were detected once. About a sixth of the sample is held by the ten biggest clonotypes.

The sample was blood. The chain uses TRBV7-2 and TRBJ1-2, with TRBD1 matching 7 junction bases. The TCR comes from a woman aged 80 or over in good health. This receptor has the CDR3 CASRPTGATNYGYTF. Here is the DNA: TGTGCCAGCAGGCCTACAGGGGCGACGAACTATGGCTACACCTTC.